One and the same sample provided the 21 T cell receptor beta chains below, sequenced in a study of cytomegalovirus exposure and HLA in healthy donors. Sequenced by immunoSEQ multiplex PCR; TCRdb stores in-frame clones only, minus some. The repertoire holds 59,000 or so clones, roughly 89% seen once, with roughly 15% in the top ten. The sequenced material came from PBMCs. The receptor set was obtained from a woman between 18 and 30 years old in good health and CMV-seronegative.

The V gene is TRBV7-6, the J gene TRBJ1-1, with a possible D match to TRBD1 (5 bases). The CDR3 is 14 residues long. Trimming cost V 5 bases and J 3 bases, with 13 bases left between them. Germline V CDR1 and CDR2: SGHVS, FNYEAQ. The CDR3 here is CASSPGDLDTEAFF. DNA of the CDR3: TGTGCCAGCAGCCCGGGGGATCTGGACACTGAAGCTTTCTTT.

The genes are TRBV7-3 and TRBJ2-1; D uncertain. The CDR3 contains 15 residues. Trimming cost V 5 bases and J 2 bases, with 13 bases left between them. Germline lookup yields CDR1 SGHTA and CDR2 FQGTGA. The CDR3: CASSLSLVAYNEQFF. In DNA, the CDR3 is TGTGCCAGCAGCCTCAGTTTGGTCGCCTACAATGAGCAGTTCTTC.

This sequence joins TRBV11-2 and TRBJ2-3; 8 bases align to TRBD2. The junction had 6 bases not matched to a gene; V was cut back by 0 bases and J by 1 base. The CDR3 loop spans 17 amino acids. Germline loops: CDR1 SGHAT, CDR2 FQNNGV. The CDR3 here is CASSLDRGGRGTDTQYF. CDR3 coding DNA: TGTGCCAGCAGCTTAGATCGGGGGGGGAGGGGCACAGATACGCAGTATTTT.

V gene TRBV15 combines with J gene TRBJ2-2, with 11 bases identical to TRBD2. CDR1 and CDR2 from the germline V gene are LNHNV and YYDKDF (reference sequence). This CDR3 is built from 16 residues. Trimming cost V 4 bases and J 4 bases; bases outside gene matches: 5. This CDR3 reads CATSNGTSGGTGELFF. The CDR3 nucleotides are TGTGCCACCAGCAATGGGACTAGCGGCGGCACCGGGGAGCTGTTTTTT.

This clone was seen only a few times. The chain links TRBV5-1 to TRBJ1-5; D remains unclear. The germline V gene has CDR1 SGHRS and CDR2 YFSETQ. The CDR3 is 11 residues long. V gave up 4 bases and J gave up 4 bases, with 3 bases separating them. CDR3 protein: CASSLNQPQHF. DNA of the CDR3: TGCGCCAGCAGCCTAAATCAGCCCCAGCATTTT.

The chain links TRBV25-1 to TRBJ2-1, with TRBD2 matching 8 bases. The CDR3 is 15 amino acids. The germline CDR1 and CDR2 sequences are MGHDK and SYGVNS. Unmatched junction bases numbered 8, after V lost 1 base and J lost 9 bases. CDR3 protein: CASSEWPAGESEQFF. CDR3 nucleotides: TGTGCCAGCAGTGAATGGCCAGCGGGAGAGTCTGAGCAGTTCTTC.

The chain couples TRBV4-2 to TRBJ2-7; 9 positions match TRBD1. Germline CDR1 and CDR2: LGHNA and YNFKEQ. V gave up 4 bases and J gave up 1 base; unmatched junction bases: 2. This CDR3 is 14 amino acids long. This chain's CDR3 is CASSPDRGSYEQYF. The CDR3 DNA sequence: TGTGCCAGCAGCCCGGACAGGGGATCCTACGAGCAGTACTTC.

V usage is TRBV27 and J usage is TRBJ2-1; 10 positions match TRBD2. Germline-derived CDR1 and CDR2 are MNHEY and SMNVEV (reference sequence). This CDR3 spans 16 amino acids. Trimming at V came to 4 bases and at J to 5 bases, leaving 8 bases not matched to a gene. The CDR3 region has the DNA TGTGCCAGCAGTTGGGTTAGCGGGAGGACAAACAATGAGCAGTTCTTC. Translated: CASSWVSGRTNNEQFF.

The chain links TRBV5-1 to TRBJ2-7; D might be TRBD1 (5 bases). The germline CDR1 and CDR2 sequences are SGHRS and YFSETQ. The ends were cut back, 0 bases at V and 0 bases at J, with 13 bases in the middle. The CDR3 runs 16 residues. Here the CDR3 reads CASSLGQGTSSYEQYF. The CDR3 region has the DNA TGCGCCAGCAGCTTGGGTCAGGGCACGAGCTCCTACGAGCAGTACTTC.

This clone was recorded once. The V and J genes are TRBV19 and TRBJ2-2, with 9 positions matching TRBD2. V gave up 5 bases and J gave up 6 bases; unmatched junction bases: 1. The CDR3 totals 13 residues. CDR1 is LNHDA and CDR2 is SQIVND in the germline V gene (reference sequence). Here the CDR3 reads CASSLAGSGELFF. The DNA for the CDR3 is TGTGCCAGTAGTCTAGCGGGATCCGGGGAGCTGTTTTTT.

This clone was detected once. In DNA, the CDR3 is TGTGCCATCGGGTGGGAGAGGGTCCACGAGCAGTACTTC. Translation: CAIGWERVHEQYF. The rearrangement links TRBV10-3 to TRBJ2-7, with D possibly matching TRBD2 (5 bases). Trimming shortened V by 8 bases and J by 5 bases, and 16 bases separated the two germline ends. Germline V CDR1 and CDR2: ENHRY, SYGVKD. CDR3 length: 13 amino acids.

The DNA for the CDR3 is TGTGCCAGCAGCCCCGGACAGGGTGAGGACACTGAAGCTTTCTTT. Encoded protein: CASSPGQGEDTEAFF. The genes are TRBV7-9 and TRBJ1-1; 8 positions match TRBD1. The CDR3 covers 15 residues. Germline V gene sequence: CDR1 SEHNR, CDR2 FQNEAQ (reference sequence). With 5 bases clipped from V and 3 bases from J, the junction kept 8 bases outside the gene matches.

Here the CDR3 reads CASTEIAGAQDTQYF. Here the CDR3 DNA reads TGTGCCAGCACCGAGATAGCGGGAGCACAAGATACGCAGTATTTT. V gene TRBV7-3 combines with J gene TRBJ2-3; 9 bases agree with TRBD2. The CDR3 is 15 amino acids. With V trimmed by 7 bases and J by 5 bases, 10 bases remained unmatched. CDR1 is SGHTA and CDR2 is FQGTGA in the germline V gene. Combining the CDR3 with reference TRBV7-3 and TRBJ2-3 gives the whole variable domain GAGVSQTPSNKVTEKGKYVELRCDPISGHTALYWYRQSLGQGPEFLIYFQGTGAADDSGLPNDRFFAVRPEGSVSTLKIQRTERGDSAVYLCASTEIAGAQDTQYFGPGTRLTVL.

This chain joins TRBV7-8 and TRBJ2-3; TRBD2 matches at 9 bases. Germline lookup yields CDR1 SGHVS and CDR2 FQNEAQ. The CDR3 contains 16 residues. V shed 7 bases and J 5 bases; nucleotides not matched to a gene: 13. CDR3 sequence (DNA): TGTGCCAGCAACCCCGCCGGCGGGAGGGCCGGAGATACGCAGTATTTT. This translates into CASNPAGGRAGDTQYF. Full variable domain (outside the CDR3, taken from reference TRBV7-8 and TRBJ2-3): GAGVSQSPRYKVAKRGQDVALRCDPISGHVSLFWYQQALGQGPEFLTYFQNEAQLDKSGLPSDRFFAERPEGSVSTLKIQRTQQEDSAVYLCASNPAGGRAGDTQYFGPGTRLTVL.

The V call is TRBV13, the J call TRBJ2-7; the match to TRBD2 covers 12 bases. CDR1 is PRHDT, CDR2 FYEKMQ, per germline (reference sequence). With V trimmed by 3 bases and J by 7 bases, 4 bases remained unmatched. The CDR3 has 14 residues. This CDR3 reads CASSFGTSGLEQYF. CDR3 coding DNA: TGTGCCAGCAGCTTCGGGACTAGCGGGTTGGAGCAGTACTTC.

The chain couples TRBV23-1 to TRBJ1-6, with TRBD1 identical over 7 bases. TRBV23-1 is reported as an ORF; its role is uncertain. Trimming took 0 bases from V and 10 from J; bases not matched to a gene: 6. The CDR3 extends over 15 amino acids. The CDR3 is CASSQSRRGYSPLHF. CDR3 in DNA: TGCGCCAGCAGTCAATCTCGCAGGGGGTACTCACCCCTCCACTTT.

This clone was recorded only once. The chain has TRBV28 and TRBJ1-1, with unresolved D. Germline CDR1 MDHEN, CDR2 SYDVKM. The CDR3 runs to 11 residues. Trimming cost V 3 bases and J 7 bases, with 6 bases left between them. The CDR3 sequence: CASSFFLEAFF. The CDR3 DNA follows: TGTGCCAGCAGTTTTTTCCTTGAAGCTTTCTTT.

This chain links TRBV5-4 with TRBJ2-7; TRBD1 matches at 10 bases. Germline-derived CDR1 and CDR2 are SGHNT and YYREEE (reference sequence). Losses at the gene ends were 4 bases for V and 5 bases for J; bases not matched to a gene: 9. CDR3 size: 15 residues. The CDR3 DNA is TGTGCCAGCAGCCCAGGGACAGGGGCATACAACGAGCAGTACTTC. Amino acid sequence: CASSPGTGAYNEQYF. Looking up the rest from reference TRBV5-4 and TRBJ2-7 gives the full variable domain: ETGVTQSPTHLIKTRGQQVTLRCSSQSGHNTVSWYQQALGQGPQFIFQYYREEENGRGNFPPRFSGLQFPNYSSELNVNALELDDSALYLCASSPGTGAYNEQYFGPGTRLTVT.

This chain connects TRBV6-1 to TRBJ2-7; 8 nucleotides line up with TRBD1. Germline CDR1 and CDR2: MNHNS and SASEGT. Trimming removed 2 bases from V and 3 bases from J; junction bases left unmatched: 3. This CDR3 has 14 residues. In nucleotides, the CDR3 is TGTGCCAGCAGTGAAACGACAGGGGTCTACGAGCAGTACTTC. Translation gives CASSETTGVYEQYF.

This chain connects TRBV18 to TRBJ1-4; 8 bases match TRBD1. The CDR3 covers 15 residues. Losses at the gene ends were 3 bases for V and 6 bases for J; bases not matched to a gene: 6. Germline CDR1 KGHSH, CDR2 LQKENI. The DNA for the CDR3 is TGTGCCAGCTCACCCATGGGACAGGTGGATGAAAAACTGTTTTTT. Translation: CASSPMGQVDEKLFF.

J is TRBJ1-2 and V is TRBV7-2; unclear D gene. The CDR3 totals 12 residues. V lost 2 bases and J lost 8, with 9 bases in between. CDR1 SGHTA and CDR2 FQGNSA come from the germline V gene. The CDR3 DNA sequence: TGTGCCAGCAGCTTACGGACTACAGGCTACACCTTC. Encoded protein: CASSLRTTGYTF.